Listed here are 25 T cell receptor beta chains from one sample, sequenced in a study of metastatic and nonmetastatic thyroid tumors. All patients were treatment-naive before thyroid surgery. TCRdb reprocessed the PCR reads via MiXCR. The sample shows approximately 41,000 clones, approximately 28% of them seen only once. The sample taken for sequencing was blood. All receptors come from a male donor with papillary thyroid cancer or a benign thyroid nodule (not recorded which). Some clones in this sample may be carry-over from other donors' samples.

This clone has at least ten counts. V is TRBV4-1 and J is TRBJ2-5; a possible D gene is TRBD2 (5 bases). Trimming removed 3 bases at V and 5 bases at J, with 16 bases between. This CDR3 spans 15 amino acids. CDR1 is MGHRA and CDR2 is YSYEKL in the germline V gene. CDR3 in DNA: TGCGCCAGCAGCCAGGGCCCGGCTAGCCGTGAGACCCAGTACTTC. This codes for CASSQGPASRETQYF.

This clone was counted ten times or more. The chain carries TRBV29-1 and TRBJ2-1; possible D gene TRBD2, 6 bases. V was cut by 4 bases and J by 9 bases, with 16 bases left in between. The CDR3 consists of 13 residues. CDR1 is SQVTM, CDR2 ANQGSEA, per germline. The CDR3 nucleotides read TGCAGCGTTGCAGGAGGGCAGGACCCTGAGCAGTTCTTC. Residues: CSVAGGQDPEQFF.

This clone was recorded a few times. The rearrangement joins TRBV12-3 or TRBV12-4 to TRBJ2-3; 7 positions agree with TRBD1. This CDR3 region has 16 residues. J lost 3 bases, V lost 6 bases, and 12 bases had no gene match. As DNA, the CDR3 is TGTGCCAGCAGCCCCCCGACAGGGACCGCTACAGATACGCAGTATTTT. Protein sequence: CASSPPTGTATDTQYF.

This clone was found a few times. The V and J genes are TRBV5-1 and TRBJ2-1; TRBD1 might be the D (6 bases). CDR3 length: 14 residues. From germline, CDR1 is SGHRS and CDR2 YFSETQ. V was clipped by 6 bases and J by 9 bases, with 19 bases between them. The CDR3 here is CASNNIPGVGEQFF. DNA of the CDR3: TGCGCCAGCAACAATATTCCAGGGGTCGGTGAGCAGTTCTTC.

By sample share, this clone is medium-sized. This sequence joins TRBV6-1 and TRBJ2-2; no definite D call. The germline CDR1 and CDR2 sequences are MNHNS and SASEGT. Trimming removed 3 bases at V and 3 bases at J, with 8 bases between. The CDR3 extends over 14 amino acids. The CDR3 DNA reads TGTGCCAGCAGTGAGAGAAGAGACACCGGGGAGCTGTTTTTT. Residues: CASSERRDTGELFF.

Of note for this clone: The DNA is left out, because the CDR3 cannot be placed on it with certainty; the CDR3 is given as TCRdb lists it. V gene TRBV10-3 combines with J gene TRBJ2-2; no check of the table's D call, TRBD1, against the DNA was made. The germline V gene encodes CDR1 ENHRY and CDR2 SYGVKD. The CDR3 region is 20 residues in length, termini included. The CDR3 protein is CAIGGLGANVLTFGAGELFF.

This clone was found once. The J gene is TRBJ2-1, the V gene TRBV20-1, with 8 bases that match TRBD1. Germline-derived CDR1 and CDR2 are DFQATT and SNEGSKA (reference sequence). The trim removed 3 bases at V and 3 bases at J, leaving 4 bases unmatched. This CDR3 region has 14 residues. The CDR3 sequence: CSARDREDYNEQFF. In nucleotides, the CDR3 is TGCAGTGCTAGGGACAGGGAGGACTACAATGAGCAGTTCTTC.

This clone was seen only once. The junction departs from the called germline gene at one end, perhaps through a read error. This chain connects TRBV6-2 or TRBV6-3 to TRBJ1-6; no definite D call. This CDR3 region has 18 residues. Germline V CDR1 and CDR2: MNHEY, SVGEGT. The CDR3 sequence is CASRVDWAKASRGSPLKF. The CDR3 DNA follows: TGTGCCAGCAGGGTTGATTGGGCAAAAGCTTCCCGTGGGTCACCCCTCAAATTT.

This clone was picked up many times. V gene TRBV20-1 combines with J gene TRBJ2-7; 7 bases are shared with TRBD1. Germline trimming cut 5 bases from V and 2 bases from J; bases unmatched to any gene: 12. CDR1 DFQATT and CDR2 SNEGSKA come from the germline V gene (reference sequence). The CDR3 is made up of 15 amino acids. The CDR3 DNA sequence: TGCAGTGCTGAAGCCGGTGGACAGGCTACCTACGAGCAGTACTTC. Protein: CSAEAGGQATYEQYF.

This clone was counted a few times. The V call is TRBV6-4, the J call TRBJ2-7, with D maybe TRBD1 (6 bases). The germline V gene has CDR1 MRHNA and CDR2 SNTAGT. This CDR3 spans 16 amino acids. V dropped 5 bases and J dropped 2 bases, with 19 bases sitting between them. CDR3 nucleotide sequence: TGTGCCAGCAGTCCCCCGACAGGTTTAGTCGCCTACGAGCAGTACTTC. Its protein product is CASSPPTGLVAYEQYF.

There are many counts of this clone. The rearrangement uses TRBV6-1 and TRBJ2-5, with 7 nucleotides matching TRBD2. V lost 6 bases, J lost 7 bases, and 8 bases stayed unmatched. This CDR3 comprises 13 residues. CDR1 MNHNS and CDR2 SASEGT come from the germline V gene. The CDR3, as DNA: TGTGCCAGCAGCCCGGGAGGCGGTGGGACCCAGTACTTC. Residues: CASSPGGGGTQYF.

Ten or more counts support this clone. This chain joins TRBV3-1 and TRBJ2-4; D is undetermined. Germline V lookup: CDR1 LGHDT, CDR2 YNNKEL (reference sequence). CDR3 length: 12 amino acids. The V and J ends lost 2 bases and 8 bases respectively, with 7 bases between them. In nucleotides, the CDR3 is TGTGCCAGCAGCCAATCGGCTGACATTCAGTACTTC. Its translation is CASSQSADIQYF.

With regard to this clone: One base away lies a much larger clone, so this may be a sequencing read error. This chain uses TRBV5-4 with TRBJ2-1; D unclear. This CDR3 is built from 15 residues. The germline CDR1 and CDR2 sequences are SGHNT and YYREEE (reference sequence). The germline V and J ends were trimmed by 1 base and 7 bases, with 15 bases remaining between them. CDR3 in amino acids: CASSLFQPPINEQFF. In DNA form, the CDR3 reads TGTGCCAGCAGCTTGTTTCAGCCCCCCATAAATGAGCAGTTCTTC.

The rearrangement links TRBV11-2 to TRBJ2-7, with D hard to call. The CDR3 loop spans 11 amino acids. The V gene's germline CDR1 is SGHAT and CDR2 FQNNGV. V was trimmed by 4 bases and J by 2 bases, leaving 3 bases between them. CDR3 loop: CASSWTYEQYF. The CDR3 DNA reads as TGTGCCAGCAGCTGGACCTACGAGCAGTACTTC.

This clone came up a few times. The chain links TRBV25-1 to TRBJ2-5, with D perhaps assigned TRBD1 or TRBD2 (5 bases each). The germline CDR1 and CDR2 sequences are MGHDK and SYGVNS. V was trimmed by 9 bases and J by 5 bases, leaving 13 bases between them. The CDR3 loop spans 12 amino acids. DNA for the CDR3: TGTGCCAGTCCCCCGAGGGGCGAGACCCAGTACTTC. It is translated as CASPPRGETQYF.

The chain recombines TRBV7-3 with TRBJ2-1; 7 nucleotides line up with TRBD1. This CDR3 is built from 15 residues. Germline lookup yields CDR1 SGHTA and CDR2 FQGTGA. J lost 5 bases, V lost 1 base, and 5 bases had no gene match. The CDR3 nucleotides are TGTGCCAGCAGCTTAAGACAGGGAACCCACAATGAGCAGTTCTTC. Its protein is CASSLRQGTHNEQFF. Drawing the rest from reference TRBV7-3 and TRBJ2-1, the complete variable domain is GAGVSQTPSNKVTEKGKYVELRCDPISGHTALYWYRQSLGQGPEFLIYFQGTGAADDSGLPNDRFFAVRPEGSVSTLKIQRTERGDSAVYLCASSLRQGTHNEQFFGPGTRLTVL.

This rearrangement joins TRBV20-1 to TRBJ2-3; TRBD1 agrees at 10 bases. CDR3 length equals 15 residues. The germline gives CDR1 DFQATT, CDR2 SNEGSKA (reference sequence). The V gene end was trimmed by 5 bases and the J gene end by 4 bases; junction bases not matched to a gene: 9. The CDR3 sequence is CSAEGTGVVADTQYF. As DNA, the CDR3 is TGCAGTGCTGAAGGGACAGGGGTCGTCGCAGATACGCAGTATTTT.

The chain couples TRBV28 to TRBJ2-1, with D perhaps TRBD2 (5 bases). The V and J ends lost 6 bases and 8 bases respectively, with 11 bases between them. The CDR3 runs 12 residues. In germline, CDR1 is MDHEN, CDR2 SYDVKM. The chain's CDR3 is CASSLSGYEQFF. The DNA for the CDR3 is TGTGCCAGCAGCCTCAGCGGCTATGAGCAGTTCTTC.

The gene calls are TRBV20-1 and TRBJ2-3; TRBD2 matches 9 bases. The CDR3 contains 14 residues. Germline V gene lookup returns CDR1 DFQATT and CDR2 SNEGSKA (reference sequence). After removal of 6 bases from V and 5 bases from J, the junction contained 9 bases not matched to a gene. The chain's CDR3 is CSANSGSGGDTQYF. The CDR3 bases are TGCAGTGCAAATAGCGGGAGCGGGGGAGATACGCAGTATTTT.

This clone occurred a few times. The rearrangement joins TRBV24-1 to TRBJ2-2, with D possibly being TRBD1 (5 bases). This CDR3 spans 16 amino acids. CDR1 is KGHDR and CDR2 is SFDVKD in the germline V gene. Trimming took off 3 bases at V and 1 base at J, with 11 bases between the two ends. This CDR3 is CATSDADTRNTGELFF. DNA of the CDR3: TGTGCCACCAGTGATGCGGACACCCGGAACACCGGGGAGCTGTTTTTT.

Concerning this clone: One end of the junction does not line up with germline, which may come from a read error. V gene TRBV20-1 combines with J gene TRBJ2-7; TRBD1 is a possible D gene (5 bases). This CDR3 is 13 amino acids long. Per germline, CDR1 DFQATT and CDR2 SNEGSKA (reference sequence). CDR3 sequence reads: CSAPRTRSYDQYF. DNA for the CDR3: TGCAGTGCCCCTCGGACACGCTCCTACGATCAGTACTTC.

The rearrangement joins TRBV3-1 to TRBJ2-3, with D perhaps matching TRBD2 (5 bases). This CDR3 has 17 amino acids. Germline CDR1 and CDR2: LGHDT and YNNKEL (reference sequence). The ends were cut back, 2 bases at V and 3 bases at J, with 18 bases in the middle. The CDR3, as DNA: TGTGCCAGCAGCCAAACTATCGGGATGGCCCGGACAGATACGCAGTATTTT. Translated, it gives CASSQTIGMARTDTQYF.

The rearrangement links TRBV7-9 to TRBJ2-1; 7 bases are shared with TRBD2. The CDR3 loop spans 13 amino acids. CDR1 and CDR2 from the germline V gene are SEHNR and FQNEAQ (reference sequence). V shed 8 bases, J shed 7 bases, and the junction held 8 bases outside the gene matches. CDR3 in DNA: TGTGCCAGCTTTGGGGGGGGTTCGAATGAGCAGTTCTTC. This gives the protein CASFGGGSNEQFF. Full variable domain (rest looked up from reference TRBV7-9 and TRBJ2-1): DTGVSQNPRHKITKRGQNVTFRCDPISEHNRLYWYRQTLGQGPEFLTYFQNEAQLEKSRLLSDRFSAERPKGSFSTLEIQRTEQGDSAMYLCASFGGGSNEQFFGPGTRLTVL.

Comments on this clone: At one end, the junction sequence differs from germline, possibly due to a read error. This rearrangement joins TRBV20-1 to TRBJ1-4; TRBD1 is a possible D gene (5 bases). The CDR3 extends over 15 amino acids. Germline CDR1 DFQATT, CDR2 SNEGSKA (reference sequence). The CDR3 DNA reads TGCAGGGCTAGAGATCCAACAGGAGCAGGCGAAAAACTGTTTTTT. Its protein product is CRARDPTGAGEKLFF.

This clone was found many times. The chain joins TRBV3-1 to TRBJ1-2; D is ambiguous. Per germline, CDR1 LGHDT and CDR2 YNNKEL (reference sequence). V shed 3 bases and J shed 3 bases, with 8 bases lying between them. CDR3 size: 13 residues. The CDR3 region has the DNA TGTGCCAGCAGCCAGGATCGACACTATGGCTACACCTTC. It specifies CASSQDRHYGYTF.